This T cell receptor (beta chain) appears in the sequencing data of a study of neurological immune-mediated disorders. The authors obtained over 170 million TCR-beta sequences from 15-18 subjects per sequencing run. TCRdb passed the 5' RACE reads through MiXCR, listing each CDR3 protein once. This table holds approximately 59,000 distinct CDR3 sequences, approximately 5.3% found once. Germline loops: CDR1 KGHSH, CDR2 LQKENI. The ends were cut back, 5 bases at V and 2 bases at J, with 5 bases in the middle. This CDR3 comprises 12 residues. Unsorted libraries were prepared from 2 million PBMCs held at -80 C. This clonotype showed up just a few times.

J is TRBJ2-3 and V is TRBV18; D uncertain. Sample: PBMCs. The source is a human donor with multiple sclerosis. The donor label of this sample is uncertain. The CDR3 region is CASSIYTDTQYF. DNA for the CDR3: TGTGCCAGCTCAATTTACACAGATACGCAGTATTTT.